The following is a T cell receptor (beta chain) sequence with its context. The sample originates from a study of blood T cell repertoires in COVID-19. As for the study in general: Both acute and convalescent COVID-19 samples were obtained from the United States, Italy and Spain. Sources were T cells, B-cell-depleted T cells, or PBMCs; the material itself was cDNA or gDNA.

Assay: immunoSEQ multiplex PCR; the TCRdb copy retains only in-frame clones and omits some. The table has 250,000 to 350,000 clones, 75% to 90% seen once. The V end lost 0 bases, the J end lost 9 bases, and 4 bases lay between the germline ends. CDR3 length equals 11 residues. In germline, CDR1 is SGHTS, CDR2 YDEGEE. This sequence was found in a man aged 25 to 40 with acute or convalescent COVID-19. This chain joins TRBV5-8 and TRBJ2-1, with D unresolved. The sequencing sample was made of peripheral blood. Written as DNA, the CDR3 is TGTGCCAGCAGCTTGGCGGGTGAGCAGTTCTTC. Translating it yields CASSLAGEQFF.